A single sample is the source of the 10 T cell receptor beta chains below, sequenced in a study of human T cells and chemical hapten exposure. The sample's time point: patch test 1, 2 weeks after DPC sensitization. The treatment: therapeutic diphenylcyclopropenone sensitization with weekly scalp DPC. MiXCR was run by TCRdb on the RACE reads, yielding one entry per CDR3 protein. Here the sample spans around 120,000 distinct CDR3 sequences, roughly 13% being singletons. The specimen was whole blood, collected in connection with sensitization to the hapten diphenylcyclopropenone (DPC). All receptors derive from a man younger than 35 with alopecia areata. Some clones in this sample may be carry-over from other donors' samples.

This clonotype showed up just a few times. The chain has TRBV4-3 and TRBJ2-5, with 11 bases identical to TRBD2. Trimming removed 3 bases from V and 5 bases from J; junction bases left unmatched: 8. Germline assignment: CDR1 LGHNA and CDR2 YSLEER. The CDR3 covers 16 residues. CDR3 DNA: TGCGCCAGCAGCCAGGGAATAGCGGGGGGGCAGGAGACCCAGTACTTC. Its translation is CASSQGIAGGQETQYF.

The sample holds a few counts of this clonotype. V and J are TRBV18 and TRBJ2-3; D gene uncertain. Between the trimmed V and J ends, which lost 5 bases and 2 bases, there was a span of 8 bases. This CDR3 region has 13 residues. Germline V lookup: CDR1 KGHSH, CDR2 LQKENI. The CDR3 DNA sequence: TGTGCCAGCTCAATAGGCGTCACAGATACGCAGTATTTT. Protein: CASSIGVTDTQYF.

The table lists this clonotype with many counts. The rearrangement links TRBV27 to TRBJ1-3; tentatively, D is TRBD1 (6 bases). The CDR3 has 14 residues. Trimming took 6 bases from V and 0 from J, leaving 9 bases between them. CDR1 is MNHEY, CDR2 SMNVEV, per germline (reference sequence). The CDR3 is CASSPGASGNTIYF. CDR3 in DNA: TGTGCCAGCAGCCCGGGGGCCTCTGGAAACACCATATATTTT.

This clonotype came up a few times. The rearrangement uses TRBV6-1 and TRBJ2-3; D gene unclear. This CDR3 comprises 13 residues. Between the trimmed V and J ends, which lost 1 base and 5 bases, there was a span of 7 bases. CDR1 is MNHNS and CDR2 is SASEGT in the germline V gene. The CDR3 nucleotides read TGTGCCAGCAGTGAAGGTTTTAAAGATACGCAGTATTTT. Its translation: CASSEGFKDTQYF.

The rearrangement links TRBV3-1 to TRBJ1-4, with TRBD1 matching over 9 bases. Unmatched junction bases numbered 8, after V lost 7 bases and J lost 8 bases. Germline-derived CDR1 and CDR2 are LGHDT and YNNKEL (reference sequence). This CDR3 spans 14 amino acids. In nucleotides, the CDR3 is TGTGCCAGCAACCAGGCCGGACAGGGGGAAAAACTGTTTTTT. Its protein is CASNQAGQGEKLFF. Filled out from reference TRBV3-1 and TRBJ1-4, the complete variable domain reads DTAVSQTPKYLVTQMGNDKSIKCEQNLGHDTMYWYKQDSKKFLKIMFSYNNKELIINETVPNRFSPKSPDKAHLNLHINSLELGDSAVYFCASNQAGQGEKLFFGSGTQLSVL.

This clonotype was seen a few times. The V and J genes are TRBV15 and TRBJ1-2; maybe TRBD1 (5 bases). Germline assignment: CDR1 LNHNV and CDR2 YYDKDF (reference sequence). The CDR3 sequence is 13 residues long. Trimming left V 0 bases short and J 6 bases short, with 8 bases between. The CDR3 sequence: CATSRDLGDGYTF. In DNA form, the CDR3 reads TGTGCCACCAGCAGAGATCTGGGGGATGGCTACACCTTC.

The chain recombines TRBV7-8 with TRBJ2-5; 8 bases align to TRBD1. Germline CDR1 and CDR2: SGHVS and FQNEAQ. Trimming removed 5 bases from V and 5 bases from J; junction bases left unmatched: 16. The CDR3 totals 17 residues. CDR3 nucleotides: TGTGCCAGCAGCGTAAACCTCAGGGGGCGCGGTGGTGAGACCCAGTACTTC. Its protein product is CASSVNLRGRGGETQYF.

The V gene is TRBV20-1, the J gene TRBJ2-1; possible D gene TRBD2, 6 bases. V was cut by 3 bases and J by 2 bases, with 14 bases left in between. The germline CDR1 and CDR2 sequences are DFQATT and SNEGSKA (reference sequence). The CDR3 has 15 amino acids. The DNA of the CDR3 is TGCAGTGCTAGCCTCTACGGGACTGCCTACAATGAGCAGTTCTTC. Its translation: CSASLYGTAYNEQFF.

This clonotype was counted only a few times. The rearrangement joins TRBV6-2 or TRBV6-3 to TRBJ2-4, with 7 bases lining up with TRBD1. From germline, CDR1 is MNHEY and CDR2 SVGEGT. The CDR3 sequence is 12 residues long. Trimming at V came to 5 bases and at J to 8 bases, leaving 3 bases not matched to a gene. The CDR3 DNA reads TGTGCCAGCAGTGACAGGGTAGACATTCAGTACTTC. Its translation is CASSDRVDIQYF.

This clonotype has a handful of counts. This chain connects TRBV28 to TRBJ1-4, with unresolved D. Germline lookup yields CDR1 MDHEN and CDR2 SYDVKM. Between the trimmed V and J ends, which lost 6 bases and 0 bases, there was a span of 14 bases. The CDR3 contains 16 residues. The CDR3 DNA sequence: TGTGCCAGCAGCCCTTTGTTAGGAGCAACTAATGAAAAACTGTTTTTT. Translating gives CASSPLLGATNEKLFF. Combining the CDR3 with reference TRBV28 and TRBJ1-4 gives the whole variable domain DVKVTQSSRYLVKRTGEKVFLECVQDMDHENMFWYRQDPGLGLRLIYFSYDVKMKEKGDIPEGYSVSREKKERFSLILESASTNQTSMYLCASSPLLGATNEKLFFGSGTQLSVL.